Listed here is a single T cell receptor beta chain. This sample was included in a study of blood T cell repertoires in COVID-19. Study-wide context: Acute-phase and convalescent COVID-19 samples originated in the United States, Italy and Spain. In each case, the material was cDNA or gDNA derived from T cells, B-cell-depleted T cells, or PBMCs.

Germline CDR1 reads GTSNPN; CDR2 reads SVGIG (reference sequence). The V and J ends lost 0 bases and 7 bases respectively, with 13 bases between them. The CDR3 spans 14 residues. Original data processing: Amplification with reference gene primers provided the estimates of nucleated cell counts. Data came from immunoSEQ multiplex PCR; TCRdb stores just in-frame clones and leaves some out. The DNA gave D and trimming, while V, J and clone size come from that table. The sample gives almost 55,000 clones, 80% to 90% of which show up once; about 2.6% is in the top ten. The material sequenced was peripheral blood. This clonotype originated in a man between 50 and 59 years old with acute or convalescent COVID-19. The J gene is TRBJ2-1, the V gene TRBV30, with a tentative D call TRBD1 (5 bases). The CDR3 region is CAWSVGPNRNEQFF. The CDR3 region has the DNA TGTGCCTGGAGTGTTGGGCCCAACAGGAATGAGCAGTTCTTC.